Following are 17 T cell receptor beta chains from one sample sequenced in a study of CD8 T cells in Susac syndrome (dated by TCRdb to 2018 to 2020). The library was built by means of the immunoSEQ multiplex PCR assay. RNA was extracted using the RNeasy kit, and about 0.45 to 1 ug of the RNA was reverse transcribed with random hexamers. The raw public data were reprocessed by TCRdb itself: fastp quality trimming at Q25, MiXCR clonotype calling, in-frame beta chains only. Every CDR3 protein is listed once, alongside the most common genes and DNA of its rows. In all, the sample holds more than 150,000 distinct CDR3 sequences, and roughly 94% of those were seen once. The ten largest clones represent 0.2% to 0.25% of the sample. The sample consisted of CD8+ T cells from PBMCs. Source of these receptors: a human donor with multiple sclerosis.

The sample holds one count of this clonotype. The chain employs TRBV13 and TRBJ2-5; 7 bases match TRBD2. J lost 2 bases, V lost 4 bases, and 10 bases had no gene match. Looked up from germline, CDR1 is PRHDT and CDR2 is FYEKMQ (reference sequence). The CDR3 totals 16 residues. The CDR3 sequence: CASSSRWGGGQETQYF. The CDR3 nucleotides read TGTGCCAGCAGCTCCAGGTGGGGCGGGGGACAAGAGACCCAGTACTTC.

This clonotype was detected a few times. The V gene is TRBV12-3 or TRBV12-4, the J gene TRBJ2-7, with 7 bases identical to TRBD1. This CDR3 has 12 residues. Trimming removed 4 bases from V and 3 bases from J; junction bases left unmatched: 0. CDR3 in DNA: TGTGCCAGCAGTTACAGGGGCTACGAGCAGTACTTC. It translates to CASSYRGYEQYF.

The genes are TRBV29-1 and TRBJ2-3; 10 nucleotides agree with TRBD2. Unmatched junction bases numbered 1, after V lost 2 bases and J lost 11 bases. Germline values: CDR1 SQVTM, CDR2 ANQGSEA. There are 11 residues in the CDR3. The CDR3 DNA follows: TGCAGCGTTGAACTAGCGGGGGAGCAGTATTTT. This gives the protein CSVELAGEQYF.

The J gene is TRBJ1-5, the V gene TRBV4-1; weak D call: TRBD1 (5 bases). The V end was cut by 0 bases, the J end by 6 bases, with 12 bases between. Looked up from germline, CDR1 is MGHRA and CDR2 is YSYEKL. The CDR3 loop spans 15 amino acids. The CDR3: CASSQDLRQGQPQHF. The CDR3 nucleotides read TGCGCCAGCAGCCAAGATTTGCGGCAGGGTCAGCCCCAGCATTTT.

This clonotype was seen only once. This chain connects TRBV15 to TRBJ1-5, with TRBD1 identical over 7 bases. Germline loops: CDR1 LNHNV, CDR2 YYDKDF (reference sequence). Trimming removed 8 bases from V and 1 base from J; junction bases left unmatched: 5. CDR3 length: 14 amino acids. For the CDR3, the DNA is TGTGCCACCGGTTCCAGGGGGAGCAATCAGCCCCAGCATTTT. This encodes CATGSRGSNQPQHF.

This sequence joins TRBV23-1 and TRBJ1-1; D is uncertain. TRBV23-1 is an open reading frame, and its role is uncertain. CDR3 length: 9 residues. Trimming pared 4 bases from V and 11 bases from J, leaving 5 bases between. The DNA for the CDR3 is TGCGCCAGCAGTCGGAAGGCTTTCTTT. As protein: CASSRKAFF.

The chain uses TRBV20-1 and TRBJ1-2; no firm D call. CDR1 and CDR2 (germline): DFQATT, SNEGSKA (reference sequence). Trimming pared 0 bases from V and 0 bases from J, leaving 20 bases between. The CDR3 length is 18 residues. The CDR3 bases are TGCAGTGCTAGAGATTATACAGACACCCTGAAGGCTAACTATGGCTACACCTTC. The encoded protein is CSARDYTDTLKANYGYTF.

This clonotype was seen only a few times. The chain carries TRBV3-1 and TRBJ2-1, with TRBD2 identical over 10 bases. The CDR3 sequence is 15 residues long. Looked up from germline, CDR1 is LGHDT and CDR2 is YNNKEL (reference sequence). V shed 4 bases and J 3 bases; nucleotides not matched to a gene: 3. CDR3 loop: CASSPSGGRYNEQFF. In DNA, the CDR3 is TGTGCCAGCAGCCCTAGCGGGGGCCGCTACAATGAGCAGTTCTTC.

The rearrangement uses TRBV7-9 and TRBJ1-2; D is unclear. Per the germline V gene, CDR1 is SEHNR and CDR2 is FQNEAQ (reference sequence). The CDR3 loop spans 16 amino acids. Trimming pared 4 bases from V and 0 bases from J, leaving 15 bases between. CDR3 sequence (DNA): TGTGCCAGCAGCTCGGCACAGCCGAATACTAACTATGGCTACACCTTC. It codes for CASSSAQPNTNYGYTF.

CDR3 amino acids: CATSDLGASETQYF. The CDR3 region has the DNA TGTGCCACCAGTGATTTGGGGGCGTCGGAGACCCAGTACTTC. The chain joins TRBV24-1 to TRBJ2-5, with a possible D match to TRBD1 (5 bases). The CDR3 sequence is 14 residues long. With 0 bases removed from V and 5 bases from J, the gap between germline ends came to 9 bases. Per the germline V gene, CDR1 is KGHDR and CDR2 is SFDVKD.

This CDR3 reads CASSQLWTERNSPLHF. The CDR3 DNA follows: TGCGCCAGCAGTCAATTGTGGACGGAGCGAAATTCACCCCTCCACTTT. The chain couples TRBV23-1 to TRBJ1-6; D call uncertain. TRBV23-1 is marked as an open reading frame, function uncertain. The CDR3 runs 16 residues. Deletions cut 1 base from V and 7 bases from J, with 14 bases between.

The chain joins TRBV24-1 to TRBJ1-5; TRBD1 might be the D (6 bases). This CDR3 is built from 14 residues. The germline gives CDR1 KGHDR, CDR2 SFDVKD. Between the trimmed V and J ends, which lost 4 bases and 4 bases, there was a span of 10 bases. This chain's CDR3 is CATSERGANQPQHF. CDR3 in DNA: TGTGCCACCAGTGAGCGGGGGGCGAATCAGCCCCAGCATTTT.

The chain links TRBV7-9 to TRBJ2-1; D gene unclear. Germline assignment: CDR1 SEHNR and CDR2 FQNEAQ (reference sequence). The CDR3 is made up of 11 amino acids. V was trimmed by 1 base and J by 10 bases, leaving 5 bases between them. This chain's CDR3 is CASSLGWEQFF. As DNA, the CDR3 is TGTGCCAGCAGCTTAGGGTGGGAGCAGTTCTTC.

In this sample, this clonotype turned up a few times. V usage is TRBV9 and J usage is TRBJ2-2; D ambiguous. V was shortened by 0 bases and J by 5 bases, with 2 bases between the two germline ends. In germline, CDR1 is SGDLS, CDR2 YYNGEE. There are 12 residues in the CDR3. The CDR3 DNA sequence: TGTGCCAGCAGCGTAGGGACCGGGGAGCTGTTTTTT. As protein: CASSVGTGELFF.

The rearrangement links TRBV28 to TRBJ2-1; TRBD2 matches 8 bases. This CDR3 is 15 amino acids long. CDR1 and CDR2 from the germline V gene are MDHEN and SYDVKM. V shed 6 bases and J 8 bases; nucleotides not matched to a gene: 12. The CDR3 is CASRGGLAFYYEQFF. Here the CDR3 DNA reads TGTGCCAGCAGGGGCGGACTAGCTTTCTATTATGAGCAGTTCTTC. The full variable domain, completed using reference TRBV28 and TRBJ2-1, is DVKVTQSSRYLVKRTGEKVFLECVQDMDHENMFWYRQDPGLGLRLIYFSYDVKMKEKGDIPEGYSVSREKKERFSLILESASTNQTSMYLCASRGGLAFYYEQFFGPGTRLTVL.

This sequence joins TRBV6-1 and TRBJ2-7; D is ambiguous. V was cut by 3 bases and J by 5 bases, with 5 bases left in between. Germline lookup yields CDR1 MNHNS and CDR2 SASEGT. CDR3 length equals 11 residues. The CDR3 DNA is TGTGCCAGCAGTGAGATACACGAGCAGTACTTC. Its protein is CASSEIHEQYF.

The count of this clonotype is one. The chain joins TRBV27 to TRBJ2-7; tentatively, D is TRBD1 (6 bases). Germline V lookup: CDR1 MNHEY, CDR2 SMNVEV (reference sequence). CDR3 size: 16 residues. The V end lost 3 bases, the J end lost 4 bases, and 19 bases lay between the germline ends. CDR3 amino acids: CASSLSPGTTVYEQYF. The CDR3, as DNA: TGTGCCAGCAGTTTGTCACCCGGGACAACCGTTTACGAGCAGTACTTC.